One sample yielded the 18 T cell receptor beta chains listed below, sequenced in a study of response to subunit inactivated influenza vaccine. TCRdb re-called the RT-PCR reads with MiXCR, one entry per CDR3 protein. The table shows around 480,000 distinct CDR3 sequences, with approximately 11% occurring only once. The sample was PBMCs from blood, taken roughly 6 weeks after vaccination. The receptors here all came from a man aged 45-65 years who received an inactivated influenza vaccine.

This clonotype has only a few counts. The DNA of the CDR3 is TGCAGTGCTAGGATCGGGACTAGCGTCTTCTATGAGCAGTTCTTC. Translated, it gives CSARIGTSVFYEQFF. The chain uses TRBV20-1 and TRBJ2-1, with 10 bases aligning to TRBD2. The V gene end was trimmed by 3 bases and the J gene end by 8 bases; junction bases not matched to a gene: 10. CDR1 and CDR2 (germline): DFQATT, SNEGSKA (reference sequence). CDR3 size: 15 residues.

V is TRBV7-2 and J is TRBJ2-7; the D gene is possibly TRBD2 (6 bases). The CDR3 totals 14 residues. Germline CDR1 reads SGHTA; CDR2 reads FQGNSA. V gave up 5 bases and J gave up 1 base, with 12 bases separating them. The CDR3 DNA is TGTGCCAGCAGCCCCGGCGGGATGTCCTACGAGCAGTACTTC. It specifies CASSPGGMSYEQYF.

CDR3 protein: CASSLRGLNTEAFF. CDR3 nucleotide sequence: TGTGCCAGCAGTTTGCGGGGTCTGAACACTGAAGCTTTCTTT. The genes are TRBV28 and TRBJ1-1, with D hard to call. Germline CDR1 and CDR2: MDHEN and SYDVKM. Trimming took off 3 bases at V and 0 bases at J, with 8 bases between the two ends. This CDR3 contains 14 residues. Supplemented by reference TRBV28 and TRBJ1-1, the full variable domain reads DVKVTQSSRYLVKRTGEKVFLECVQDMDHENMFWYRQDPGLGLRLIYFSYDVKMKEKGDIPEGYSVSREKKERFSLILESASTNQTSMYLCASSLRGLNTEAFFGQGTRLTVV.

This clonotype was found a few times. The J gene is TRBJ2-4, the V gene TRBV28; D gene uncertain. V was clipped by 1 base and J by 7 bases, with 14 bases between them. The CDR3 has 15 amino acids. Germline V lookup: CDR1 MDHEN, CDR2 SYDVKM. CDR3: CASSLFRHPGNIQYF. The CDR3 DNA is TGTGCCAGCAGTTTATTCCGGCACCCCGGTAACATTCAGTACTTC. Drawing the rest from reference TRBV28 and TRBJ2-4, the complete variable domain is DVKVTQSSRYLVKRTGEKVFLECVQDMDHENMFWYRQDPGLGLRLIYFSYDVKMKEKGDIPEGYSVSREKKERFSLILESASTNQTSMYLCASSLFRHPGNIQYFGAGTRLSVL.

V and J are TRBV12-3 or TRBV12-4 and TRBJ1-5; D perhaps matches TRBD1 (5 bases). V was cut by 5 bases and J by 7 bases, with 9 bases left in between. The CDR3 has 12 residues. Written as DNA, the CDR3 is TGTGCCAGCAGTCCGGGGACCCAGCCCCAGCATTTT. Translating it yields CASSPGTQPQHF.

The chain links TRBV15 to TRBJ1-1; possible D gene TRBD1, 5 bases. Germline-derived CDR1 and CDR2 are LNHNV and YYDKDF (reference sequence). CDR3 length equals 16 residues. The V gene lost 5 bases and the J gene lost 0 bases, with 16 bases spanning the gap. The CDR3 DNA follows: TGTGCCACCAGCCGCCGATCCGGGGGGGTGAACACTGAAGCTTTCTTT. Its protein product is CATSRRSGGVNTEAFF.

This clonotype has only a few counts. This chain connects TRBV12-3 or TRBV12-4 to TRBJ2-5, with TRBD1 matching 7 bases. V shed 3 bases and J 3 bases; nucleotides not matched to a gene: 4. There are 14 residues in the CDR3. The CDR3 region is CASSFVRGKETQYF. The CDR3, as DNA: TGTGCCAGCAGTTTCGTCAGGGGGAAAGAGACCCAGTACTTC.

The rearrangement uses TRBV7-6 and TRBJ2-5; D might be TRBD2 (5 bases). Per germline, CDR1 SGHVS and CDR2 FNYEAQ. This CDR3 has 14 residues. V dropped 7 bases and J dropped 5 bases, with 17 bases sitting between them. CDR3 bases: TGTGCCAGCACCGAGGGTGCCTTTAAGGAGACCCAGTACTTC. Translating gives CASTEGAFKETQYF.

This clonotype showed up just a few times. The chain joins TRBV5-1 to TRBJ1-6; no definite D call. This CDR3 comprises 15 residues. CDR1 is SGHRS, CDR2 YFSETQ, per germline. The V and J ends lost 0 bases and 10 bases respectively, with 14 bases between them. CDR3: CASSLAPGMNSPLHF. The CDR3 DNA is TGCGCCAGCAGCTTGGCCCCGGGAATGAACTCACCCCTCCACTTT.

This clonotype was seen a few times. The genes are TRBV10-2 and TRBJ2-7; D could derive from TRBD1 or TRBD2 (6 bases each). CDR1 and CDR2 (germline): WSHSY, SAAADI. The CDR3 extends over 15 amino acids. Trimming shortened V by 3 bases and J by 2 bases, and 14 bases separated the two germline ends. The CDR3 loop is CASSEEGGPPYEQYF. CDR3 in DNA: TGCGCCAGCAGTGAAGAGGGGGGCCCCCCCTACGAGCAGTACTTC.

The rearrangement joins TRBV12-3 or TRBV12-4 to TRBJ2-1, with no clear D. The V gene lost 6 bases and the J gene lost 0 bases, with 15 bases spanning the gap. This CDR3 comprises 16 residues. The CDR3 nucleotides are TGTGCCAGCAGGGCGATTACGACGAGCTCCTACAATGAGCAGTTCTTC. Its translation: CASRAITTSSYNEQFF.

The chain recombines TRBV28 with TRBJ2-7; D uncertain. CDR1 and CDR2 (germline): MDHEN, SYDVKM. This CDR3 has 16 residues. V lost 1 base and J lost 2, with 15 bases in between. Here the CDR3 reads CASSLSFLSSPYEQYF. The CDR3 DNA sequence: TGTGCCAGCAGTTTATCTTTCCTGTCGTCCCCCTACGAGCAGTACTTC.

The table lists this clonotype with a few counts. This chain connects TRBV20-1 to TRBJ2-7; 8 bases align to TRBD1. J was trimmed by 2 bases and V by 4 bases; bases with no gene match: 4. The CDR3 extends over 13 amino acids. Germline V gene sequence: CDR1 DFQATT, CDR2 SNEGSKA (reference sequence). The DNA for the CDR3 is TGCAGTGCTACGGACAGGGAAGCCTACGAGCAGTACTTC. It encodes CSATDREAYEQYF.

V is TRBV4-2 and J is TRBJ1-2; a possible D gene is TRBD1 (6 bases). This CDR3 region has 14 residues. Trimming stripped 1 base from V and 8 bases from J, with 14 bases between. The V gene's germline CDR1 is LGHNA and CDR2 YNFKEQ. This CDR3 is CASSQGTGLEGYTF. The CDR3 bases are TGTGCCAGCAGCCAAGGTACAGGGTTAGAGGGCTACACCTTC.

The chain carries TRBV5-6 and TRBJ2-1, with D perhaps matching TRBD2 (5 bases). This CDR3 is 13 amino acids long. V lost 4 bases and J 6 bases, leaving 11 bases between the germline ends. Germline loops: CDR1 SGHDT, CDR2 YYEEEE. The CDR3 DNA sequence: TGTGCCAGCAGCCTCCTAGCTCGCAATGAGCAGTTCTTC. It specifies CASSLLARNEQFF.

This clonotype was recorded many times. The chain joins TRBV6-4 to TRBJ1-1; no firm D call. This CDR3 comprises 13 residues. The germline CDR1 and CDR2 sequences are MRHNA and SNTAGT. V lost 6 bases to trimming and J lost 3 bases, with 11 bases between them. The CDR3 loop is CASRAGRDTEAFF. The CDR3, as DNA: TGTGCCAGCAGAGCTGGTCGGGACACTGAAGCTTTCTTT.

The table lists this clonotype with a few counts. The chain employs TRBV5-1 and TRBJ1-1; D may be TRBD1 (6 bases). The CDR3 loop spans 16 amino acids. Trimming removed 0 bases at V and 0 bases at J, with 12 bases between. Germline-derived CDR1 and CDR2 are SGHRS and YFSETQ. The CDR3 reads CASSLDYRDLNTEAFF. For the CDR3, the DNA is TGCGCCAGCAGCTTGGACTACAGGGACCTGAACACTGAAGCTTTCTTT.

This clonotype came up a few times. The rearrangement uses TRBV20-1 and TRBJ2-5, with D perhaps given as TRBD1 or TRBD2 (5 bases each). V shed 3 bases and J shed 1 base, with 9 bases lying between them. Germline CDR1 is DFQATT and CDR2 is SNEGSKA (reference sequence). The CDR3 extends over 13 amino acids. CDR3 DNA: TGCAGTGCTAGTCTGGGGGTCCAAGAGACCCAGTACTTC. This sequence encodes CSASLGVQETQYF.